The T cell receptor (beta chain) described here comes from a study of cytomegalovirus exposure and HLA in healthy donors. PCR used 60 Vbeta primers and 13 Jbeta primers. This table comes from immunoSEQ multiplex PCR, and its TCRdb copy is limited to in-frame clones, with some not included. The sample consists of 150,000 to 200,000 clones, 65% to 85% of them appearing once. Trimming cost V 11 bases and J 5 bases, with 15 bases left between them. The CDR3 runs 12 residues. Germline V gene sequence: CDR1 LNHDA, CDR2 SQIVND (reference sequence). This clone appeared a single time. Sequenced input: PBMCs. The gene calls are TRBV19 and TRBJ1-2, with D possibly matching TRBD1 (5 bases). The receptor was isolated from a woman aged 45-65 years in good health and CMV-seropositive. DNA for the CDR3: TGTGCCGGTAATGACCAGGGTTATGGCTACACCTTC. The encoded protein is CAGNDQGYGYTF.